The 10 T cell receptor beta chains below come from one sample, sequenced in a study of cytomegalovirus exposure and HLA in healthy donors (dated by TCRdb to the late 2010s). The library was prepared using the immunoSEQ multiplex PCR assay. The multiplex PCR relied on a mix of 60 forward primers for TCR Vbeta segments and 13 reverse primers for TCR Jbeta segments. TCRdb mirrors the immuneACCESS table, restricted to in-frame sequences. Some clones are absent from its copies; in checked studies, under half trace to an unresolved V gene, and the reason for the others is unknown. Across this sample there are 130,000 to 150,000 clones, with around 73% seen only once. 1% to 1.5% of the sample comes from the top ten. The specimen sequenced was PBMCs. All receptors come from a woman between 40 and 50 years old in good health and CMV-seronegative.

The chain is built from TRBV7-6 and TRBJ2-5; 7 nucleotides align to TRBD2. Germline V CDR1 and CDR2: SGHVS, FNYEAQ. This CDR3 region has 14 residues. V shed 5 bases and J 5 bases; nucleotides not matched to a gene: 8. In DNA form, the CDR3 reads TGTGCCAGCAGCCCAGGACTAGTGGGGGAGACCCAGTACTTC. The encoded protein is CASSPGLVGETQYF.

The chain joins TRBV7-6 to TRBJ1-6; D possibly corresponds to TRBD1 (5 bases). Germline assignment: CDR1 SGHVS and CDR2 FNYEAQ. The CDR3 consists of 14 residues. V shed 6 bases and J shed 6 bases, with 12 bases lying between them. The CDR3 spells CASSDSAFNSPLHF. CDR3 DNA: TGTGCCAGCAGTGACAGCGCGTTTAATTCACCCCTCCACTTT.

The gene calls are TRBV27 and TRBJ2-3, with 7 bases aligning to TRBD2. Germline assignment: CDR1 MNHEY and CDR2 SMNVEV (reference sequence). The CDR3 runs 16 residues. The V and J ends lost 5 bases and 2 bases, in that order; junction bases with no gene match: 10. CDR3 in DNA: TGTGCCAGCAGTACGGCGGGGGTGCTTGACACAGATACGCAGTATTTT. As protein: CASSTAGVLDTDTQYF.

J is TRBJ1-1 and V is TRBV11-2; D is uncertain. V lost 5 bases to trimming and J lost 3 bases, with 13 bases between them. This CDR3 is built from 14 residues. Germline V lookup: CDR1 SGHAT, CDR2 FQNNGV. In DNA form, the CDR3 reads TGTGCCAGCAGCCCGATAAACATGGACACTGAAGCTTTCTTT. This sequence encodes CASSPINMDTEAFF. Based on the CDR3 plus reference TRBV11-2 and TRBJ1-1, the full variable domain is EAGVAQSPRYKIIEKRQSVAFWCNPISGHATLYWYQQILGQGPKLLIQFQNNGVVDDSQLPKDRFSAERLKGVDSTLKIQPAKLEDSAVYLCASSPINMDTEAFFGQGTRLTVV.

The chain couples TRBV19 to TRBJ1-5; 10 bases agree with TRBD1. The CDR3 sequence is 16 residues long. V shed 5 bases, J shed 6 bases, and the junction held 10 bases outside the gene matches. Germline lookup yields CDR1 LNHDA and CDR2 SQIVND (reference sequence). The CDR3 reads CASSPQTGGAGQPQHF. CDR3 in DNA: TGTGCCAGTAGTCCCCAGACAGGGGGCGCGGGTCAGCCCCAGCATTTT.

The V call is TRBV6-1, the J call TRBJ2-2; 7 positions match TRBD2. This CDR3 contains 16 residues. The germline CDR1 and CDR2 sequences are MNHNS and SASEGT. V dropped 2 bases and J dropped 5; count of bases not matched to a gene: 8. CDR3 amino acids: CASSETGGGWTGELFF. As DNA, the CDR3 is TGTGCCAGCAGTGAAACTGGCGGGGGATGGACCGGGGAGCTGTTTTTT.

The chain is built from TRBV28 and TRBJ2-3; 9 bases fit TRBD1. Looked up from germline, CDR1 is MDHEN and CDR2 is SYDVKM. Trimming cost V 1 base and J 8 bases; bases outside gene matches: 7. The CDR3 spans 15 residues. Written as DNA, the CDR3 is TGTGCCAGCAGTTTATTACGAACAGGGGGCAGTACGCAGTATTTT. This sequence encodes CASSLLRTGGSTQYF.

V is TRBV2 and J is TRBJ1-6; D gene unclear. CDR3 length equals 15 residues. V was trimmed by 3 bases and J by 7 bases, leaving 13 bases between them. CDR1 is SNHLY, CDR2 FYNNEI, per germline. The CDR3 region is CASSEEVRRNSPLHF. For the CDR3, the DNA is TGTGCCAGCAGTGAGGAGGTGAGGAGGAATTCACCCCTCCACTTT.

The J gene is TRBJ2-1, the V gene TRBV4-3, with 8 bases aligning to TRBD1. With 1 base clipped from V and 1 base from J, the junction kept 3 bases outside the gene matches. From germline, CDR1 is LGHNA and CDR2 YSLEER. The CDR3 length is 16 residues. Here the CDR3 DNA reads TGCGCCAGCAGCCAAGGGCACAGGGGGTCCTACAATGAGCAGTTCTTC. Amino acids: CASSQGHRGSYNEQFF.

The chain couples TRBV11-2 to TRBJ2-3, with 11 bases fitting TRBD2. V lost 5 bases and J lost 2; bases outside the gene matches: 6. This CDR3 region has 16 residues. Germline V gene sequence: CDR1 SGHAT, CDR2 FQNNGV. The CDR3 reads CASSPLAGGITDTQYF. As DNA, the CDR3 is TGTGCCAGCAGCCCGCTAGCGGGGGGTATCACAGATACGCAGTATTTT. The full variable domain, its missing parts supplied by reference TRBV11-2 and TRBJ2-3, is EAGVAQSPRYKIIEKRQSVAFWCNPISGHATLYWYQQILGQGPKLLIQFQNNGVVDDSQLPKDRFSAERLKGVDSTLKIQPAKLEDSAVYLCASSPLAGGITDTQYFGPGTRLTVL.